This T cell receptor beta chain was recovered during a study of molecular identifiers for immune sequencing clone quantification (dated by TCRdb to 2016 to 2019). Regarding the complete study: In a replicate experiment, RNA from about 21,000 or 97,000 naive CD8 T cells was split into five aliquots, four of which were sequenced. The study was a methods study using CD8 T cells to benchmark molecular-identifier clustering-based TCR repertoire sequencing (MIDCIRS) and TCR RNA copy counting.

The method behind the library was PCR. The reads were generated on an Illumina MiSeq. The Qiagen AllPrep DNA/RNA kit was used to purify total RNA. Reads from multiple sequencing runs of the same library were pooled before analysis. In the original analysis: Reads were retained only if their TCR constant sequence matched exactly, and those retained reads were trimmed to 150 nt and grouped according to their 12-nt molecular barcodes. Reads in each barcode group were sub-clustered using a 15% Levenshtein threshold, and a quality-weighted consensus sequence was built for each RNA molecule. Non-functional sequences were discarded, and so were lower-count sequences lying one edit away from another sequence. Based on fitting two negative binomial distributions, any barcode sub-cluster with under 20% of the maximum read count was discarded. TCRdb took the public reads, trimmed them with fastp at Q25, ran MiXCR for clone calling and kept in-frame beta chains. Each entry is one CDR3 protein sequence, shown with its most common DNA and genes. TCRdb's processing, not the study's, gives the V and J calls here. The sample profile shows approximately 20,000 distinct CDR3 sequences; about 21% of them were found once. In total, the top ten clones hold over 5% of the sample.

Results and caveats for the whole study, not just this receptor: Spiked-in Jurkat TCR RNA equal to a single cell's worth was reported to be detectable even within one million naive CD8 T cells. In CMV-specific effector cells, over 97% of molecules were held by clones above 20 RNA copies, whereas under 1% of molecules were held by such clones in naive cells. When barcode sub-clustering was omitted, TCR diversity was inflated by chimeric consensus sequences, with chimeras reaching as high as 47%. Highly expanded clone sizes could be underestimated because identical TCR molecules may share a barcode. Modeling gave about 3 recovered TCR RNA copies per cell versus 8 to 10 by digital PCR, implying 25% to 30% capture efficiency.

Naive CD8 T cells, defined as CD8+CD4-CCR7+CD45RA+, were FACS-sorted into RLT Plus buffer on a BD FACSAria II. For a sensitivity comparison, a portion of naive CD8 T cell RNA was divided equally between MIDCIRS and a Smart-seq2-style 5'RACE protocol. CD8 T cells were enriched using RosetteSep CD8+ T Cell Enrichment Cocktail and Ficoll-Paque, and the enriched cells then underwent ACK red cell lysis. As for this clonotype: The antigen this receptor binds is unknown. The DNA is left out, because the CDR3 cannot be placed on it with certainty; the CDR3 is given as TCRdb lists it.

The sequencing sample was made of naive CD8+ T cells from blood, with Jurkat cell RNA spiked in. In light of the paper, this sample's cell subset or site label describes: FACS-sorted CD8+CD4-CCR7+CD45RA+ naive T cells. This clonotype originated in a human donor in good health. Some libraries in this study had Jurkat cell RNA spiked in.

The CDR3 region reads CASSYPDNEGGSCFF. Recombination connected TRBV6-6 to TRBJ2-2; TRBD2, the D gene given by the table, was not confirmed from the DNA. Measured from the cysteine to the phenylalanine, the CDR3 is 15 residues long. CDR1 and CDR2 are drawn from the germline V gene (reference sequence): MNHNY, SVGAGI.